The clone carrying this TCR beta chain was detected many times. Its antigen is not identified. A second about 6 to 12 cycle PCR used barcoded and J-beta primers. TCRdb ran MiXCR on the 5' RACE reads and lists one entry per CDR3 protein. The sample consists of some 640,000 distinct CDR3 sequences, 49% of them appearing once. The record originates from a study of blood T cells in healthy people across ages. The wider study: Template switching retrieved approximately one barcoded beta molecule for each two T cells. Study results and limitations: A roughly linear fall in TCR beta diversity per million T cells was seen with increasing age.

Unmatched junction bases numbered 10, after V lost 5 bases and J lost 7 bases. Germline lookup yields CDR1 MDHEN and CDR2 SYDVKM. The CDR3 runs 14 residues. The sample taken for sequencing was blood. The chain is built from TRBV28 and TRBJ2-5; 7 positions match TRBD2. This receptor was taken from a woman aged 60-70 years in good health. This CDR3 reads CASSGLVSWWTQYF. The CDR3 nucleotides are TGTGCCAGCAGTGGACTAGTATCCTGGTGGACCCAGTACTTC.